This TCR beta chain was identified during a study of CD8+CD57+ T cells in acquired aplastic anemia. Those patients picked for sequencing had displayed CD8+CD57+ cell expansion on flow cytometry. There was no therapy given to any patient before the blood sampling took place. This clonotype was found a few times. The template used for profiling TCR beta VDJ and CDR3 was genomic DNA. TCRdb itself ran the reads through MiXCR, one entry per CDR3 protein. The sample yields hundreds of thousands of distinct CDR3 sequences, about half seen once. The CDR3 consists of 15 residues. Germline loops: CDR1 LNHDA, CDR2 SQIVND (reference sequence). With 5 bases clipped from V and 4 bases from J, the junction kept 7 bases outside the gene matches.

Sequencing input: sorted CD4+, CD8+, or CD8+CD57+ T cells (not recorded which) from PBMCs. The gene calls are TRBV19 and TRBJ2-3; the match to TRBD2 covers 9 bases. This TCR was recovered from a human donor with aplastic anemia. CDR3 sequence (DNA): TGTGCCAGTAGTGGTTCGGGCGGGGGGGCAGATACGCAGTATTTT. It translates to CASSGSGGGADTQYF.